Below, 15 T cell receptor beta chains from the same sample are listed, as sequenced in a study of graft-versus-host responses after intestinal transplantation. Which antigens these TCRs recognize remains unknown. Assay: immunoSEQ multiplex PCR; the TCRdb copy retains only in-frame clones and omits some. The sample yields about 110,000 clones, around 90% seen once. The source was unstimulated CD4+ T cells sorted from spleen or lymph node cells, collected before transplant. Receptors were obtained from a human donor who was the organ donor for an intestinal transplant.

The J gene is TRBJ1-1, the V gene TRBV7-9; D possibly corresponds to TRBD1 (5 bases). V lost 5 bases, J lost 4 bases, and 11 bases lay in between. Germline CDR1 is SEHNR and CDR2 is FQNEAQ (reference sequence). The CDR3 runs 13 residues. The DNA for the CDR3 is TGTGCCAGCAGCGCTACAGGCCTCACTGAAGCTTTCTTT. Its translation is CASSATGLTEAFF.

The V and J genes are TRBV18 and TRBJ2-3; 8 positions match TRBD2. The ends lost 2 bases at V and 4 bases at J; junction bases unmatched: 5. CDR1 KGHSH and CDR2 LQKENI come from the germline V gene. The CDR3 is 15 amino acids. CDR3 in amino acids: CASSPSGSSADTQYF. The CDR3 bases are TGTGCCAGCTCACCAAGCGGGAGTTCCGCAGATACGCAGTATTTT.

The chain recombines TRBV2 with TRBJ1-2; D may be TRBD1 (5 bases). CDR1 is SNHLY, CDR2 FYNNEI, per germline. V was shortened by 4 bases and J by 8 bases, with 11 bases between the two germline ends. This CDR3 comprises 12 residues. The CDR3 DNA reads TGTGCCAGCAGTGTAGAGGGGATCGGCTACACCTTC. Protein product: CASSVEGIGYTF.

The rearrangement links TRBV9 to TRBJ1-6; 9 positions match TRBD1. J gave up 11 bases and V 5 bases, and 14 bases lay outside the gene matches. This CDR3 is built from 16 residues. CDR1 and CDR2 from the germline V gene are SGDLS and YYNGEE. DNA of the CDR3: TGTGCCAGCAGTACTGACAGGGGGACGTGGGGGGCACCCCTCCACTTT. This sequence encodes CASSTDRGTWGAPLHF.

The chain employs TRBV19 and TRBJ2-3; D not certain. Trimming stripped 5 bases from V and 2 bases from J, with 5 bases between. Germline V gene data show CDR1 as LNHDA and CDR2 as SQIVND (reference sequence). The CDR3 extends over 12 amino acids. DNA of the CDR3: TGTGCCAGTAGTCCACCCACAGATACGCAGTATTTT. Translated, it gives CASSPPTDTQYF.

The chain couples TRBV20-1 to TRBJ2-1; D gene uncertain. The CDR3 totals 11 residues. V was clipped by 3 bases and J by 9 bases, with 9 bases between them. Germline assignment: CDR1 DFQATT and CDR2 SNEGSKA (reference sequence). The CDR3 DNA reads as TGCAGTGCTAGGGCCCCCGGTGAGCAGTTCTTC. Its protein product is CSARAPGEQFF.

This chain links TRBV6-1 with TRBJ1-2; D ambiguous. V was pared by 5 bases and J by 2 bases, with 15 bases between. CDR1 MNHNS and CDR2 SASEGT come from the germline V gene. The CDR3 loop spans 15 amino acids. The CDR3 nucleotides are TGTGCCAGCAGTCCAAGAGAAGGAACGAACTATGGCTACACCTTC. It specifies CASSPREGTNYGYTF.

This chain uses TRBV11-2 with TRBJ1-3, with D possibly matching TRBD1 (6 bases). Trimming took off 0 bases at V and 4 bases at J, with 10 bases between the two ends. The germline gives CDR1 SGHAT, CDR2 FQNNGV. The CDR3 contains 15 residues. This chain's CDR3 is CASSLEQGTGNTIYF. The CDR3 DNA is TGTGCCAGCAGCTTAGAACAGGGAACAGGAAACACCATATATTTT.

This chain connects TRBV7-2 to TRBJ2-2, with 13 bases matching TRBD2. V lost 1 base to trimming and J lost 5 bases; unmatched junction nucleotides: 4. CDR1 and CDR2 (germline): SGHTA, FQGNSA. This CDR3 region has 17 residues. As DNA, the CDR3 is TGTGCCAGCAGCTTAGTGGGACTAGCGGGGTATACCGGGGAGCTGTTTTTT. Its translation: CASSLVGLAGYTGELFF.

A single count supports this clone. V usage is TRBV7-9 and J usage is TRBJ1-5, with D unclear. This CDR3 has 14 residues. V gave up 8 bases and J gave up 0 bases, with 11 bases separating them. CDR1 is SEHNR and CDR2 is FQNEAQ in the germline V gene (reference sequence). For the CDR3, the DNA is TGTGCCAGCGATTTGGGGTTTAGCAATCAGCCCCAGCATTTT. This translates into CASDLGFSNQPQHF.

As for this clone: One end of the junction fails to match germline, which may point to a read error. The J gene is TRBJ2-3, the V gene TRBV5-1; 8 bases fit TRBD2. CDR1 SGHRS and CDR2 YFSETQ come from the germline V gene. This CDR3 is built from 18 residues. In nucleotides, the CDR3 is TGCGCCCGCAGCTGGGGATCGATCGGGGGGGCCCGTGCAGATACGCAGTATTTT. The encoded protein is CARSWGSIGGARADTQYF.

V usage is TRBV5-1 and J usage is TRBJ1-2; D gene unclear. The CDR3 sequence is 13 residues long. Germline assignment: CDR1 SGHRS and CDR2 YFSETQ. Trimming took off 2 bases at V and 8 bases at J, with 13 bases between the two ends. The CDR3 loop is CASSFEAAGGYTF. Here the CDR3 DNA reads TGCGCCAGCAGCTTTGAAGCGGCCGGGGGCTACACCTTC. Variable domain in full (rest from reference TRBV5-1 and TRBJ1-2): KAGVTQTPRYLIKTRGQQVTLSCSPISGHRSVSWYQQTPGQGLQFLFEYFSETQRNKGNFPGRFSGRQFSNSRSEMNVSTLELGDSALYLCASSFEAAGGYTFGSGTRLTVV.

The chain carries TRBV5-1 and TRBJ2-1; 8 nucleotides align to TRBD2. From germline, CDR1 is SGHRS and CDR2 YFSETQ. V trimming: 0 bases; J trimming: 8 bases; junction bases outside the gene matches: 7. The CDR3 loop spans 15 amino acids. The chain's CDR3 is CASSLASGTRHEQFF. The CDR3 DNA is TGCGCCAGCAGCTTGGCCTCCGGGACTAGGCATGAGCAGTTCTTC. The whole variable domain, remainder taken from reference TRBV5-1 and TRBJ2-1, is KAGVTQTPRYLIKTRGQQVTLSCSPISGHRSVSWYQQTPGQGLQFLFEYFSETQRNKGNFPGRFSGRQFSNSRSEMNVSTLELGDSALYLCASSLASGTRHEQFFGPGTRLTVL.

This chain joins TRBV4-2 and TRBJ2-3; 9 nucleotides match TRBD2. CDR1 and CDR2 from the germline V gene are LGHNA and YNFKEQ. The trim removed 0 bases at V and 2 bases at J, leaving 3 bases unmatched. The CDR3 covers 16 residues. CDR3 amino acids: CASSQDLGLATDTQYF. In DNA form, the CDR3 reads TGTGCCAGCAGCCAAGATTTGGGACTAGCCACAGATACGCAGTATTTT.

The chain is built from TRBV7-2 and TRBJ2-3, with a possible D match to TRBD1 (6 bases). The ends were cut back, 1 base at V and 5 bases at J, with 13 bases in the middle. Germline V gene lookup returns CDR1 SGHTA and CDR2 FQGNSA. This CDR3 is 15 amino acids long. DNA of the CDR3: TGTGCCAGCAGCTTAGTACAGGGTAGGGGAGATACGCAGTATTTT. Protein sequence: CASSLVQGRGDTQYF.